These 8 T cell receptor beta chains share one sample of origin, sequenced in a study of beta chain features in type 1 diabetes. The entirety of the isolated RNA underwent reverse transcription, so expressed TCRB transcripts were sequenced. This table comes from immunoSEQ multiplex PCR, and its TCRdb copy is limited to in-frame clones, with some not included. This table has about 900,000 clones, 17% appearing once. The specimen sequenced was naive CD4+ T cells from blood. Receptors originate from a woman under 30 in good health.

There are a few counts of this clone. The chain uses TRBV19 and TRBJ1-1; D is uncertain. This CDR3 region has 12 residues. Germline CDR1 is LNHDA and CDR2 is SQIVND (reference sequence). Trimming took 10 bases from V and 1 from J, leaving 10 bases between them. Written as DNA, the CDR3 is TGTGCCACCCGCCGGGGGAACACTGAAGCTTTCTTT. Amino acids: CATRRGNTEAFF.

Notes on this clone: This same CDR3 is encoded by further DNA sequences in the sample. The V and J genes are TRBV20-1 and TRBJ1-2, with 11 bases that match TRBD1. The CDR3 is made up of 11 amino acids. Germline V gene sequence: CDR1 DFQATT, CDR2 SNEGSKA (reference sequence). With 6 bases clipped from V and 8 bases from J, the junction kept 2 bases outside the gene matches. DNA for the CDR3: TGCAGTGCCCGGACAGGGGGCGGCTACACCTTC. It codes for CSARTGGGYTF.

The chain couples TRBV14 to TRBJ2-3; TRBD2 agrees at 7 bases. From germline, CDR1 is SGHDN and CDR2 FVKESK. The CDR3 length is 16 residues. V shed 2 bases, J shed 0 bases, and the junction held 5 bases outside the gene matches. In DNA form, the CDR3 reads TGTGCCAGCAGCCAACCCACTAGCGCCAGCACAGATACGCAGTATTTT. This codes for CASSQPTSASTDTQYF.

As to this clone: A much larger clone sits a single nucleotide away, making a read error possible. J is TRBJ2-7 and V is TRBV5-4, with a weak D call TRBD1 (6 bases). This CDR3 region has 12 residues. Germline V lookup: CDR1 SGHNT, CDR2 YYREEE (reference sequence). V lost 3 bases and J lost 3, with 7 bases in between. The CDR3: CASSSQGYEQYF. CDR3 nucleotide sequence: TGTGCCAGCAGCTCACAGGGCTACGAGCAGTACTTC.

The chain is built from TRBV7-9 and TRBJ2-1, with 7 nucleotides matching TRBD2. Germline values: CDR1 SEHNR, CDR2 FQNEAQ (reference sequence). With 7 bases clipped from V and 7 bases from J, the junction kept 7 bases outside the gene matches. The length of the CDR3 is 13 residues. The CDR3 DNA is TGTGCCAGCATGGGGCGGGGGAGAAATGAGCAGTTCTTC. Its translation is CASMGRGRNEQFF.

The chain has TRBV6-5 and TRBJ1-2; tentatively, D is TRBD1 (5 bases). The CDR3 is made up of 13 amino acids. The V gene's germline CDR1 is MNHEY and CDR2 SVGAGI. Between the trimmed V and J ends, which lost 6 bases and 5 bases, there was a span of 13 bases. The CDR3 here is CASSLGTEYGYTF. The CDR3 DNA is TGTGCCAGCAGCCTAGGGACCGAGTATGGCTACACCTTC.

V usage is TRBV7-6 and J usage is TRBJ2-5; 10 nucleotides match TRBD1. Trimming removed 1 base from V and 5 bases from J; junction bases left unmatched: 1. The CDR3 consists of 14 residues. Per germline, CDR1 SGHVS and CDR2 FNYEAQ. The CDR3 reads CASSLEGQGETQYF. The CDR3, as DNA: TGTGCCAGCAGCTTAGAGGGACAGGGGGAGACCCAGTACTTC.

With respect to this clone: The junction shows a germline mismatch at one end, possibly a read error. The genes are TRBV5-4 and TRBJ1-4; D gene uncertain. The CDR3 runs to 16 residues. CDR1 SGHNT and CDR2 YYREEE come from the germline V gene (reference sequence). The DNA for the CDR3 is TGCGCCAGCAGCCAGAGCTGGAGAGCAACTAATGAAAAACTGTTTTTT. Amino acids: CASSQSWRATNEKLFF.